The rows below give T cell receptor beta chains drawn from one sample of a study of shared clonotypes between healthy human individuals. The protocol was immunoSEQ multiplex PCR, while the TCRdb copy is restricted to in-frame clones and leaves out a portion. Among under 650,000 clones listed, roughly 95% were seen once. The source material was naive CD4+ T cells sorted from blood. Receptors originate from a woman in her twenties or thirties in good health. The CDR3 runs from the conserved cysteine through the conserved F or W. Each record gives: D gene, V gene, J gene, CDR3 length, clone size, CDR3 DNA, CDR3 protein. A D gene is named only where the DNA matches it firmly. Clone size is stated in some rows and not others, as once, few, many or a class when expanded.

>TRBD2|TRBV5-1|TRBJ2-1|15|.
TGCGCCAGCAGCTTGGAAACTAGCGGATACAATGAGCAGTTCTTC
CASSLETSGYNEQFF
>TRBD1|TRBV5-1|TRBJ1-1|14|.
TGCGCCAGCAGCTTGGGGCAGGGGGGCACTGAAGCTTTCTTT
CASSLGQGGTEAFF
>.|TRBV28|TRBJ1-2|16|few
TGTGCCAGCAGTTTAACCGTAGGAGGTCAGGGGTATGGCTACACCTTC
CASSLTVGGQGYGYTF
>.|TRBV28|TRBJ2-7|11|.
TGTGCCAGCAGTTTACGGTACGAGCAGTACTTC
CASSLRYEQYF
>.|TRBV28|TRBJ2-7|15|.
TGTGCCAGCAGTTCCGGGACGTCCGCCTCCTACGAGCAGTACTTC
CASSSGTSASYEQYF
>.|TRBV18|TRBJ1-1|14|.
TGTGCCAGCTCACCACGTGGCTCGAACACTGAAGCTTTCTTT
CASSPRGSNTEAFF
>.|TRBV10-1|TRBJ2-7|15|.
TGCGCCAGCAGTCCGTATACCGGGCCTCGCACCGAGCAGTACTTC
CASSPYTGPRTEQYF
>.|TRBV7-6|TRBJ1-1|13|.
TGTGCCAGCAGCTTACAGGGTCGGACTGAAGCTTTCTTT
CASSLQGRTEAFF
>.|TRBV28|TRBJ1-5|14|.
TGTGCCAGCGGACAGCACGATAGCAATCAGCCCCAGCATTTT
CASGQHDSNQPQHF
>.|TRBV28|TRBJ1-4|14|.
TGTGCCAGCAGACCAGGGTTTTTTGCGGGGAAACTGTTTTTT
CASRPGFFAGKLFF
>.|TRBV7-9|TRBJ1-1|14|.
TGTGCCAGCAGCTTAGGGCAGAGGAACACTGAAGCTTTCTTT
CASSLGQRNTEAFF
>.|TRBV6-6|TRBJ2-5|15|.
TGTGCCAGCAGTTACTCGTGGCAGCTCCAAGAGACCCAGTACTTC
CASSYSWQLQETQYF
>.|TRBV18|TRBJ2-3|13|.
TGTGCCAGCTCGTCTGTGGATAAGGATACGCAGTATTTT
CASSSVDKDTQYF
>.|TRBV5-1|TRBJ2-5|13|.
TGCGCCAGCAGCTTCTCGACCGGAGAGACCCAGTACTTC
CASSFSTGETQYF
>TRBD1|TRBV18|TRBJ2-1|14|few
TGTGCCAGCTCACCCCGGACAGGGGGCAATGAGCAGTTCTTC
CASSPRTGGNEQFF
>.|TRBV28|TRBJ1-1|14|.
TGTGCCAGCAGTTTATCGACAGAGGAGTCAGAAGCTTTCTTT
CASSLSTEESEAFF
>.|TRBV30|TRBJ1-5|14|.
TGTGCCTGGAGTCCCTCTGGCGGTAATCAGCCCCAGCATTTT
CAWSPSGGNQPQHF
>TRBD1|TRBV5-1|TRBJ1-1|18|once
TGCGCCAGCAGCTTGAGCGACAGGGGATTTTTGGGTAACACTGAAGCTTTCTTT
CASSLSDRGFLGNTEAFF
>TRBD2|TRBV6-6|TRBJ2-7|14|.
TGTGCCAGCAGGGGACTAGCGGGAGGGTACGAGCAGTACTTC
CASRGLAGGYEQYF
>TRBD2|TRBV7-9|TRBJ2-7|19|few
TGTGCCAGCAGCTTAGGTCTAGCGGGGGGCCGCCGAAGCTCCTACGAGCAGTACTTC
CASSLGLAGGRRSSYEQYF
>.|TRBV28|TRBJ2-1|15|.
TGTGCCAGCAGCCAAGACGGTAGCTCCTACAATGAGCAGTTCTTC
CASSQDGSSYNEQFF